This record concerns one T cell receptor beta chain sequence. The antigen is not known. Target depth was 1 in 200,000 to 1 in 1 million T cells, about 10x per clonotype. The table came from immunoSEQ multiplex PCR; TCRdb's copy has only in-frame clones and leaves some out. The sample includes 200,000 to 250,000 clones, 60% to 80% of them seen just once. This sample is part of a study of cytotoxic CD8 clonotypes in ibrutinib-treated CLL. Study context: Response was recorded as partial in roughly 24 patients and complete in 2; at median about 6 years, approximately 14 remained remitted and about 12 had progressed.

Study results and limitations: There were few public clonotypes, and on treatment they contracted or stayed stable. Increased clonality at ibrutinib response gave way to a return toward baseline at progression.

The CDR3 consists of 16 residues. V lost 1 base, J lost 5 bases, and 18 bases lay in between. Germline V gene sequence: CDR1 SGHRS, CDR2 YFSETQ. The sequence came from a human donor with chronic lymphocytic leukemia. The V gene is TRBV5-1, the J gene TRBJ2-5; D may be TRBD2 (7 bases). Source: PBMCs, taken after 12 months of ibrutinib treatment. CDR3 protein: CASSLPLGGGPETQYF. The CDR3 nucleotides are TGCGCCAGCAGCTTGCCGCTTGGGGGGGGGCCGGAGACCCAGTACTTC.